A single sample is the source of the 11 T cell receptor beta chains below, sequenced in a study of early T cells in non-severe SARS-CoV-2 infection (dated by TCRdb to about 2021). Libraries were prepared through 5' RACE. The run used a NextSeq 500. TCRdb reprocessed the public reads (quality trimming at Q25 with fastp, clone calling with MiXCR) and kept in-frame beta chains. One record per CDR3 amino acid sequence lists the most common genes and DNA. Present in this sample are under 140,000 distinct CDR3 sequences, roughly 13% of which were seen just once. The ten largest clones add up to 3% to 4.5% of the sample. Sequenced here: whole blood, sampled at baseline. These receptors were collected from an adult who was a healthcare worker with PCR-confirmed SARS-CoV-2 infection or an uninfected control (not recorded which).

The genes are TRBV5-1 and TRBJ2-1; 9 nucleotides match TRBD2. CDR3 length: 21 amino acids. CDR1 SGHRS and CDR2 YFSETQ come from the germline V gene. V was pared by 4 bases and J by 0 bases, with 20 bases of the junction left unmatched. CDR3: CASSPAGAGTSRSSSYNEQFF. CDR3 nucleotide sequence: TGCGCCAGCAGCCCCGCAGGAGCTGGGACTAGCCGATCCAGCTCCTACAATGAGCAGTTCTTC.

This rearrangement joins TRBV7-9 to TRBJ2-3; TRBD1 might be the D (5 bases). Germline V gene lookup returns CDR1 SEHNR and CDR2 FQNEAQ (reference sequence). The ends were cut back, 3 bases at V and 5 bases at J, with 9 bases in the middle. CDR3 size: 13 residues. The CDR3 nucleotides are TGTGCCAGCAGCTTGGGGCCCTTAGATACGCAGTATTTT. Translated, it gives CASSLGPLDTQYF.

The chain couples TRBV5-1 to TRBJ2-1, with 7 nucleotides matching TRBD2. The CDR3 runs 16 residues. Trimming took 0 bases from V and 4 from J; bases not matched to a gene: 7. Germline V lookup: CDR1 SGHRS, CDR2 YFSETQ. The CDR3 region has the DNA TGCGCCAGCAGCTTGGCTGCGGGGGTTGCGTACAATGAGCAGTTCTTC. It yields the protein CASSLAAGVAYNEQFF.

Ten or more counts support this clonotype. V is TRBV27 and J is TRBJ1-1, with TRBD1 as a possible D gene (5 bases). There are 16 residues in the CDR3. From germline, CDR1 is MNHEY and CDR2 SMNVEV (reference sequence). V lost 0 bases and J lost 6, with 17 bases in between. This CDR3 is CASSLSPGPFSPEAFF. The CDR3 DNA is TGTGCCAGCAGTTTATCGCCAGGGCCGTTTTCCCCTGAAGCTTTCTTT.

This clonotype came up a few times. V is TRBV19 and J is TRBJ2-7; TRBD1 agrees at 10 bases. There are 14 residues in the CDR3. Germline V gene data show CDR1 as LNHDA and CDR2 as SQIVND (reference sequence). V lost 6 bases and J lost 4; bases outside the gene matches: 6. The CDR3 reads CASRPGQGNYEQYF. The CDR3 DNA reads TGTGCCAGTAGGCCGGGACAGGGGAATTACGAGCAGTACTTC.

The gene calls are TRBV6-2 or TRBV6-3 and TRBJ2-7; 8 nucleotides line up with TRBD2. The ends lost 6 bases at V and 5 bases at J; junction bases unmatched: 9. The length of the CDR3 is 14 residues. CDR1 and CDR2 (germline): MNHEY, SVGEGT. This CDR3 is CASRRSGSKNEQYF. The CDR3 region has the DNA TGTGCCAGCAGGCGAAGCGGGAGTAAGAACGAGCAGTACTTC.

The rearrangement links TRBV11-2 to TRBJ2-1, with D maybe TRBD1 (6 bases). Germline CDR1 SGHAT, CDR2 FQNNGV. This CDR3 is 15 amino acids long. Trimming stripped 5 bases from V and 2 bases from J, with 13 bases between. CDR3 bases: TGTGCCAGCAGCCCATACAGGGACCCCTACAATGAGCAGTTCTTC. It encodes CASSPYRDPYNEQFF.

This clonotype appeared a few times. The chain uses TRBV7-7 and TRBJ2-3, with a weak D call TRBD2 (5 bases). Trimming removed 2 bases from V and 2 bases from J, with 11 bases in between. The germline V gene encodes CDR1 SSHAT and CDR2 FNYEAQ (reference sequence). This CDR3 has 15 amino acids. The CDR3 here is CASSLREPYTDTQYF. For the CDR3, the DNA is TGTGCCAGCAGCTTAAGGGAGCCCTACACAGATACGCAGTATTTT.

CDR3 coding DNA: TGTGCCAGCAGCCCGAGATGGGGGGACCGGCAGCCCCAGCATTTT. Translated, it gives CASSPRWGDRQPQHF. This chain links TRBV27 with TRBJ1-5; a possible D gene is TRBD1 (5 bases). Germline assignment: CDR1 MNHEY and CDR2 SMNVEV (reference sequence). CDR3 length: 15 residues. Trimming took 6 bases from V and 7 from J, leaving 19 bases between them.

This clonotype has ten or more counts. This CDR3 reads CASIMGKDVVEQYF. In DNA, the CDR3 is TGTGCCAGCATTATGGGGAAGGATGTGGTCGAGCAGTACTTC. The rearrangement uses TRBV27 and TRBJ2-7, with D uncertain. Germline loops: CDR1 MNHEY, CDR2 SMNVEV (reference sequence). V lost 7 bases to trimming and J lost 6 bases, with 19 bases between them. This CDR3 has 14 residues.

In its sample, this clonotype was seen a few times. Here the CDR3 reads CASSRRPGAPYEQYF. The CDR3 nucleotides are TGTGCCAGCAGCCGCCGTCCGGGAGCCCCCTACGAGCAGTACTTC. The chain employs TRBV6-5 and TRBJ2-7; a weak D match, TRBD2 (6 bases). Per the germline V gene, CDR1 is MNHEY and CDR2 is SVGAGI. The CDR3 has 15 amino acids. V lost 6 bases, J lost 2 bases, and 17 bases lay in between.